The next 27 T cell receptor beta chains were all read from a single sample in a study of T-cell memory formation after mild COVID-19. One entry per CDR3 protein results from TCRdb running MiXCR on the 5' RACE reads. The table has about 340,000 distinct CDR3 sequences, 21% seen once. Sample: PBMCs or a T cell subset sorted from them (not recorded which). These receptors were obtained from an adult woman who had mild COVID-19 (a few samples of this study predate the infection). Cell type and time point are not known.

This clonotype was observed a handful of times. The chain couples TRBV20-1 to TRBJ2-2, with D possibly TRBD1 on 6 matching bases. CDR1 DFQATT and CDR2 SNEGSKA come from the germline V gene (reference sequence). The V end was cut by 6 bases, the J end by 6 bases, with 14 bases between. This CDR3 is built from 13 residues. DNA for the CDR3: TGCAGTGCGAGGGTACAGGGCCCCGGGGAGCTGTTTTTT. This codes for CSARVQGPGELFF.

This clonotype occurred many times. The CDR3, as DNA: TGCAGCGTTGAAGAACCTAGCGGCTACGAGCAGTACTTC. Its protein is CSVEEPSGYEQYF. V and J are TRBV29-1 and TRBJ2-7, with 7 bases fitting TRBD2. Germline V CDR1 and CDR2: SQVTM, ANQGSEA. V trimming: 0 bases; J trimming: 3 bases; junction bases outside the gene matches: 2. This CDR3 has 13 residues.

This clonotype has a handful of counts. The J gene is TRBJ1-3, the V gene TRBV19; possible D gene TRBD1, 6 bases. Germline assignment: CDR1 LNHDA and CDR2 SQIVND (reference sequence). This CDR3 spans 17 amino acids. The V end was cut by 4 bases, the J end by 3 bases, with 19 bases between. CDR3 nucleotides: TGTGCCAGTAGTACGGACAGCGTTCGGGGAGGTGGAAACACCATATATTTT. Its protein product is CASSTDSVRGGGNTIYF. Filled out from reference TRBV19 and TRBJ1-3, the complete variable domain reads DGGITQSPKYLFRKEGQNVTLSCEQNLNHDAMYWYRQDPGQGLRLIYYSQIVNDFQKGDIAEGYSVSREKKESFPLTVTSAQKNPTAFYLCASSTDSVRGGGNTIYFGEGSWLTVV.

DNA of the CDR3: TGTGCCAGCAGCGACCGGGACAGGGTTATCAATGAGCAGTTCTTC. This encodes CASSDRDRVINEQFF. This chain joins TRBV7-3 and TRBJ2-1; 9 nucleotides line up with TRBD1. CDR1 SGHTA and CDR2 FQGTGA come from the germline V gene. The CDR3 is made up of 15 amino acids. V shed 5 bases, J shed 6 bases, and the junction held 8 bases outside the gene matches.

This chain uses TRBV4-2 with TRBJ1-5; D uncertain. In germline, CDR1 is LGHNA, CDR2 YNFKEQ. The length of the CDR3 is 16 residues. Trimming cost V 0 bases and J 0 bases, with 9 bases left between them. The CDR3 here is CASSQDLETSNQPQHF. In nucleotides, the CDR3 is TGTGCCAGCAGCCAAGATCTGGAAACTAGCAATCAGCCCCAGCATTTT.

Written as DNA, the CDR3 is TGCAGTGCTAGTCCGACTAGCGGGAGGTCCTACAATGAGCAGTTCTTC. Translated, it gives CSASPTSGRSYNEQFF. The V and J genes are TRBV20-1 and TRBJ2-1, with 13 bases that match TRBD2. Germline V gene lookup returns CDR1 DFQATT and CDR2 SNEGSKA (reference sequence). Trimming at V came to 3 bases and at J to 1 base, leaving 3 bases not matched to a gene. CDR3 length: 16 residues.

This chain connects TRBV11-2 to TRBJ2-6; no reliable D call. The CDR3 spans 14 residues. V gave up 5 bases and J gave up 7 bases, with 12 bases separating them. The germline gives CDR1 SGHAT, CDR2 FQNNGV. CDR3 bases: TGTGCCAGCAGCCCCCCCCCAGGAGCCAACGTCCTGACTTTC. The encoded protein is CASSPPPGANVLTF.

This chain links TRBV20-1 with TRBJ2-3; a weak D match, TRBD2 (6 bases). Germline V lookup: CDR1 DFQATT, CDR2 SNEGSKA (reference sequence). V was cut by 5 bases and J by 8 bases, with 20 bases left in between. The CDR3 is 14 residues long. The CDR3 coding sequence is TGCAGTGCTGACGGACTGCTCTACGGGGGTACGCAGTATTTT. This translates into CSADGLLYGGTQYF.

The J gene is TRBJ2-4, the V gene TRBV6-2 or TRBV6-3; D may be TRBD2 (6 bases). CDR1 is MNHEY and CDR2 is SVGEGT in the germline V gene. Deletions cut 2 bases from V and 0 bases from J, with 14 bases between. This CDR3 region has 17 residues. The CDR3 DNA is TGTGCCAGCAGTTACGGTGGGGGGATCTCAGCCAAAAACATTCAGTACTTC. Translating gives CASSYGGGISAKNIQYF.

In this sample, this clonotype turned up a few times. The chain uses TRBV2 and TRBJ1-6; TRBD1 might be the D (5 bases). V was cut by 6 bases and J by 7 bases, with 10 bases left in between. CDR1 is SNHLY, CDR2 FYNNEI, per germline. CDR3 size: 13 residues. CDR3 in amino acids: CASRGGINSPLHF. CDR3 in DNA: TGTGCCAGCAGGGGGGGTATCAATTCACCCCTCCACTTT.

CDR3 DNA sequence: TGTGCCAGCAGAGGGGACTCTGGAAACACCATATATTTT. Protein product: CASRGDSGNTIYF. The J gene is TRBJ1-3, the V gene TRBV12-3 or TRBV12-4; perhaps TRBD1 as D (5 bases). The CDR3 sequence is 13 residues long. Trimming took off 6 bases at V and 0 bases at J, with 6 bases between the two ends.

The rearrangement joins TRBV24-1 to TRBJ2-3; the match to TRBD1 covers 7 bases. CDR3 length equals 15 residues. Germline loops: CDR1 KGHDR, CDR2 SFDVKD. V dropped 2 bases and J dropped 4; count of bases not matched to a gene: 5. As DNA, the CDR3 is TGTGCCACCAGTGATTACAGGGGCCACGCAGATACGCAGTATTTT. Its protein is CATSDYRGHADTQYF.

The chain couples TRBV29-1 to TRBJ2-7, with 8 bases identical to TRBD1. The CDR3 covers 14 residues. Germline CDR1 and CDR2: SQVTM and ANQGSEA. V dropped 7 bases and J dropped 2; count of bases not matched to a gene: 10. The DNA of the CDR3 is TGCAGCGCTGCCCGGACAGGGAGTCCCTACGAGCAGTACTTC. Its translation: CSAARTGSPYEQYF.

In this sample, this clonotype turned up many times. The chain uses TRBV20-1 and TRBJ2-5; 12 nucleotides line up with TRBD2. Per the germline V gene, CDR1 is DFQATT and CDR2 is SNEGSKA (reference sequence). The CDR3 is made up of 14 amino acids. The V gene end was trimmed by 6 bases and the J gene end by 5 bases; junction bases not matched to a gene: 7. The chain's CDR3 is CSAKTSGRGETQYF. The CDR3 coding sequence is TGCAGTGCCAAGACTAGCGGGAGAGGGGAGACCCAGTACTTC.

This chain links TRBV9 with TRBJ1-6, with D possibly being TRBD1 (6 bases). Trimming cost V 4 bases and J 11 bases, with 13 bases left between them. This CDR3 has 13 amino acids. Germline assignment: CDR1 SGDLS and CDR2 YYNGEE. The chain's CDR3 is CASSPSGGPPLHF. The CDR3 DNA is TGTGCCAGCAGCCCCAGTGGGGGGCCACCCCTCCACTTT.

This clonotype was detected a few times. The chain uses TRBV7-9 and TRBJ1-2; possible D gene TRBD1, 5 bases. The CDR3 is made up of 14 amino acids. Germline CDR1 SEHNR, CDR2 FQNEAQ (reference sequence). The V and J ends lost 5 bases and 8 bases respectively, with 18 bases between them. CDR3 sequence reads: CASSDRDAPVGYTF. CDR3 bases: TGTGCCAGCAGCGATAGGGACGCACCGGTAGGCTACACCTTC.

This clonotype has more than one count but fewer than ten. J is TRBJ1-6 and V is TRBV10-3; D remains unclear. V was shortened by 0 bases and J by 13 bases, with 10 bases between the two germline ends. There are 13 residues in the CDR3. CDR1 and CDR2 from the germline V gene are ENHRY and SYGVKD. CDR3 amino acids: CAISESRAYPLHF. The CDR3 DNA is TGTGCCATCAGTGAGTCGAGGGCATATCCCCTCCACTTT.

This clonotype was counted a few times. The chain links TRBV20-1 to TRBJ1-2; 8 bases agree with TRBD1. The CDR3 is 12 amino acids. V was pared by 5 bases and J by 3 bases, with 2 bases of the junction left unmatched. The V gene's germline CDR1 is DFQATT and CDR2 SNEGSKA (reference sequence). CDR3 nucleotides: TGCAGTGCTCAGACAGGGGACTATGGCTACACCTTC. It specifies CSAQTGDYGYTF.

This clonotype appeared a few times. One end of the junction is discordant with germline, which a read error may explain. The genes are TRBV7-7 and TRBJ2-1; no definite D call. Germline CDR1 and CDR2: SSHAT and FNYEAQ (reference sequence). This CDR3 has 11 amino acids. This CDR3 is CASSANPEQFF. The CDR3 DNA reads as TGTGCTAGCAGCGCCAATCCTGAGCAGTTCTTC.

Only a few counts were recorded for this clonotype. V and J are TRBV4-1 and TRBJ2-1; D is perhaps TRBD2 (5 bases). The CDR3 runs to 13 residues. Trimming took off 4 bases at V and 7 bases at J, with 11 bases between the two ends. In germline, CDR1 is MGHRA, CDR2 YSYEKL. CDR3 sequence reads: CASSPLSGNEQFF. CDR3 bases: TGCGCCAGCAGCCCTCTTTCGGGGAATGAGCAGTTCTTC.

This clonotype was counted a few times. The CDR3 nucleotides read TGTGCCAGCTCACCCGGGACTGCCAATAACTATGGCTACACCTTC. Its translation is CASSPGTANNYGYTF. The rearrangement links TRBV18 to TRBJ1-2; TRBD1 is a possible D gene (5 bases). The germline V gene encodes CDR1 KGHSH and CDR2 LQKENI. The ends were cut back, 3 bases at V and 1 base at J, with 12 bases in the middle. The CDR3 spans 15 residues. Together with reference TRBV18 and TRBJ1-2, the CDR3 gives the full variable domain: NAGVMQNPRHLVRRRGQEARLRCSPMKGHSHVYWYRQLPEEGLKFMVYLQKENIIDESGMPKERFSAEFPKEGPSILRIQQVVRGDSAAYFCASSPGTANNYGYTFGSGTRLTVV.

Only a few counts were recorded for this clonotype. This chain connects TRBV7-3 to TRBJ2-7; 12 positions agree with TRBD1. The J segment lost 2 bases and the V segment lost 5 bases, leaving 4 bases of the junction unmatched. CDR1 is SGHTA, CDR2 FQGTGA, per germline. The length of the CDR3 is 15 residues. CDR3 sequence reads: CASSPGQGAPYEQYF. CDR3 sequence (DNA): TGTGCCAGCAGCCCGGGACAGGGGGCCCCCTACGAGCAGTACTTC.

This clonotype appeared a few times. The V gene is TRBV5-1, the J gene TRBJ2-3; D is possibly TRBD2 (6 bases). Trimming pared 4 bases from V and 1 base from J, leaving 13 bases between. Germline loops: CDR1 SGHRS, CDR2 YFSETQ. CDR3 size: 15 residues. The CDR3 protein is CASSNGGGRTDTQYF. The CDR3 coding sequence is TGCGCCAGCAGCAATGGGGGAGGACGCACAGATACGCAGTATTTT.

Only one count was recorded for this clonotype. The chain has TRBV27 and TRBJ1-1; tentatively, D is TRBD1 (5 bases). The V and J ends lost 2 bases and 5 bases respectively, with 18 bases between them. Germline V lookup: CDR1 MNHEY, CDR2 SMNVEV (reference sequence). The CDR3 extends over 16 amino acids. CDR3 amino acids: CASSLNRGGRGTEAFF. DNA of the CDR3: TGTGCCAGCAGTTTAAATCGCGGGGGTCGAGGGACTGAAGCTTTCTTT.

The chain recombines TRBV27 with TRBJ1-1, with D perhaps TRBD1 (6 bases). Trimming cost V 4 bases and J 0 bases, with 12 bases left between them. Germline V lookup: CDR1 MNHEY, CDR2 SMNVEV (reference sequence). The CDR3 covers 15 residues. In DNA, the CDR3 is TGTGCCAGCAGTTCCCTCGGGGGCATGAACACTGAAGCTTTCTTT. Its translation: CASSSLGGMNTEAFF.

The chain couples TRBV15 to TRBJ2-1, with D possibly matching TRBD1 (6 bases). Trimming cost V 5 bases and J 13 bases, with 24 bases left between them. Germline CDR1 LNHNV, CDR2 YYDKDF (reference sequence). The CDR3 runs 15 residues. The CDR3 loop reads CATSADGGGWVYQFF. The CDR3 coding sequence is TGTGCCACCAGCGCGGATGGGGGCGGGTGGGTATATCAGTTCTTC.

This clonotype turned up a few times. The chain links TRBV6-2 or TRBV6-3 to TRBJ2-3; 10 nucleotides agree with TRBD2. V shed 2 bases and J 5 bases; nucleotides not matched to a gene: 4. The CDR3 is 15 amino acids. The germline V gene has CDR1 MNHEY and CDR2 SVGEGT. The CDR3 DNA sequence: TGTGCCAGCAGTTACGGTCTAGCGGGAGTAGATACGCAGTATTTT. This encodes CASSYGLAGVDTQYF.